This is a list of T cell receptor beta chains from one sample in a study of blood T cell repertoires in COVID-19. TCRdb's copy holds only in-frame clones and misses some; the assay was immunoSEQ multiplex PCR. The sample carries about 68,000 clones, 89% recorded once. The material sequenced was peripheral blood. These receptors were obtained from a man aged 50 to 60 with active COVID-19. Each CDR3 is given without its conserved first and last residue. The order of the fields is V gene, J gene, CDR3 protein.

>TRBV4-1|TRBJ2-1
ASSQASAQF
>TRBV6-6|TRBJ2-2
ASRRAGGGELF
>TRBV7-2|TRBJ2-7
ASSAQGSAYEQY
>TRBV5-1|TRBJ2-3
ASSPGRGVTDTQY
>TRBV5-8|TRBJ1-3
ASSLVGPRSLGAGNTIY
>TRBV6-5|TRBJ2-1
ASRNRLAGSNEQF
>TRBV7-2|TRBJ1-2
ASSFTRLANYGYT
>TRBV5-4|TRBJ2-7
ASSFGGTGGSYEQY
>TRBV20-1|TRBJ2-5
SALAQETQY
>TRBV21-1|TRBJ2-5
ASSKKWRAPPQETQY
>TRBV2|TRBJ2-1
ASSVSGGVGNEQF
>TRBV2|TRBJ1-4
ASSEAGTASNEKLF
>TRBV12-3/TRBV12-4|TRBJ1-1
ASSPRTAEAF
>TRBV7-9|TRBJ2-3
ASSGLAGQPGDTQY
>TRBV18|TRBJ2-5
ASSHRRQRPYQETQY
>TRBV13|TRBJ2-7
ASSPQGRGAGGLLYEQY
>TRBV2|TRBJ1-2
ASRPARGPYGYT
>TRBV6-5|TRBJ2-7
ASGGGSNGIYEQY
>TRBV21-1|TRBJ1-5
ASSKAYRYSNQPQH
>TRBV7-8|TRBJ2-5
ASSHRGRGETQY
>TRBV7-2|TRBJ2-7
ASSPYHGGPFNYEQY
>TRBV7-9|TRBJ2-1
ASSLGQGGYNEQF
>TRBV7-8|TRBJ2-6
ASSLGSTSESSGANVLT
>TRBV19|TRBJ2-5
ASSTGQSQETQY
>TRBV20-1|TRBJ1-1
SVDGDFEAF
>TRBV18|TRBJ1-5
ASSLNPGTIQPQH